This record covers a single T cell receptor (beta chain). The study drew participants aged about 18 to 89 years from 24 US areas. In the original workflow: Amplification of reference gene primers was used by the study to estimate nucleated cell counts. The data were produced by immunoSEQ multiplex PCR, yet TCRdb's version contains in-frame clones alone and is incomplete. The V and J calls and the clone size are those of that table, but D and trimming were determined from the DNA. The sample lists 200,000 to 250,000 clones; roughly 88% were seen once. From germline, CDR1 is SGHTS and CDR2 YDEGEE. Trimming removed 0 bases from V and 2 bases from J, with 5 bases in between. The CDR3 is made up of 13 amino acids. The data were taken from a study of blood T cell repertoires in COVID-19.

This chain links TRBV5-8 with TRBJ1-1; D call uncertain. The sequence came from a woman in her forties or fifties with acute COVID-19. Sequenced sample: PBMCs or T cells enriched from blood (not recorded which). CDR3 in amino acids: CASSLGLNTEAFF. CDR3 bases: TGTGCCAGCAGCTTGGGACTTAACACTGAAGCTTTCTTT.